Below are 26 T cell receptor beta chains sequenced from a single sample in a study of graft-versus-host responses after intestinal transplantation. Some clones are missing from TCRdb's copy, which holds only in-frame ones; the method was immunoSEQ multiplex PCR. The table records 99,000 or so clones, about 82% of them present only once. This specimen consisted of PBMCs, obtained 255 days after intestinal transplant. All receptors derive from a human patient who received an intestinal transplant, so some T cells may come from the graft donor.

This rearrangement joins TRBV5-4 to TRBJ1-6; D may be TRBD1 (6 bases). CDR1 is SGHNT, CDR2 YYREEE, per germline (reference sequence). There are 15 residues in the CDR3. V was shortened by 2 bases and J by 9 bases, with 15 bases between the two germline ends. The CDR3 loop is CASSFEPGVSSPLHF. The CDR3 DNA follows: TGTGCCAGCAGCTTCGAGCCAGGGGTTAGTTCACCCCTCCACTTT.

The V call is TRBV15, the J call TRBJ2-3; the D is unclear. Germline V gene data show CDR1 as LNHNV and CDR2 as YYDKDF (reference sequence). There are 13 residues in the CDR3. Trimming shortened V by 8 bases and J by 1 base, and 10 bases separated the two germline ends. The CDR3 reads CATHSDGTDTQYF. The CDR3 DNA follows: TGTGCCACCCATTCGGACGGCACAGATACGCAGTATTTT.

The chain combines TRBV7-9 with TRBJ2-1; D may be TRBD1 (5 bases). The V and J ends lost 6 bases and 2 bases respectively, with 14 bases between them. CDR3 length: 15 amino acids. The germline CDR1 and CDR2 sequences are SEHNR and FQNEAQ (reference sequence). The CDR3 DNA is TGTGCCAGCAGTGTCTCTGACAGTGCCTACAATGAGCAGTTCTTC. Amino acid sequence: CASSVSDSAYNEQFF.

J is TRBJ2-1 and V is TRBV6-4; the D gene is possibly TRBD1 (6 bases). V lost 2 bases and J 5 bases, leaving 7 bases between the germline ends. CDR3 length: 13 amino acids. Germline values: CDR1 MRHNA, CDR2 SNTAGT. The CDR3 loop is CASSDRDNNEQFF. The CDR3 DNA reads as TGTGCCAGCAGTGACCGGGACAACAATGAGCAGTTCTTC.

J is TRBJ2-7 and V is TRBV6-1; weak D call: TRBD1 (5 bases). Germline-derived CDR1 and CDR2 are MNHNS and SASEGT. V lost 6 bases and J lost 2, with 11 bases in between. The CDR3 sequence is 13 residues long. CDR3 amino acids: CASSPPGTYEQYF. CDR3 DNA: TGTGCCAGCAGCCCCCCAGGGACCTACGAGCAGTACTTC.

This sequence joins TRBV6-1 and TRBJ1-6; D might be TRBD1 (5 bases). There are 14 residues in the CDR3. V lost 3 bases and J 6 bases, leaving 9 bases between the germline ends. CDR1 and CDR2 from the germline V gene are MNHNS and SASEGT. CDR3 DNA sequence: TGTGCCAGCAGTGATCGGCAGGGTAATTCACCCCTCCACTTT. This gives the protein CASSDRQGNSPLHF.

The chain is built from TRBV20-1 and TRBJ1-4; D remains unclear. Looked up from germline, CDR1 is DFQATT and CDR2 is SNEGSKA (reference sequence). The CDR3 has 11 amino acids. The V and J ends lost 6 bases and 7 bases respectively, with 9 bases between them. The CDR3 loop reads CSADQIEKLFF. CDR3 sequence (DNA): TGCAGTGCCGATCAGATTGAAAAACTGTTTTTT.

The J gene is TRBJ1-6, the V gene TRBV27; D is unclear. Germline V gene lookup returns CDR1 MNHEY and CDR2 SMNVEV (reference sequence). This CDR3 region has 13 residues. Trimming left V 5 bases short and J 8 bases short, with 10 bases between. In nucleotides, the CDR3 is TGTGCCAGCAGTCCTTCCCAGGATTCACCCCTCCACTTT. Its translation: CASSPSQDSPLHF.

This chain links TRBV6-1 with TRBJ1-6; D is uncertain. Trimming stripped 8 bases from V and 1 base from J, with 9 bases between. This CDR3 has 14 amino acids. The V gene's germline CDR1 is MNHNS and CDR2 SASEGT. The CDR3 DNA follows: TGTGCCAGCCTGCCTGAGTCCTATAATTCACCCCTCCACTTT. This gives the protein CASLPESYNSPLHF.

The chain joins TRBV27 to TRBJ1-1; a possible D gene is TRBD1 (5 bases). The CDR3 totals 11 residues. Germline values: CDR1 MNHEY, CDR2 SMNVEV (reference sequence). Trimming cost V 5 bases and J 6 bases, with 7 bases left between them. CDR3 DNA sequence: TGTGCCAGCAGTGGGGGGGCTGAAGCTTTCTTT. Translating it yields CASSGGAEAFF.

This chain links TRBV9 with TRBJ2-7; the D gene is possibly TRBD1 (5 bases). V was cut by 2 bases and J by 4 bases, with 13 bases left in between. Germline V gene sequence: CDR1 SGDLS, CDR2 YYNGEE. The CDR3 sequence is 14 residues long. For the CDR3, the DNA is TGTGCCAGCAGCGTGGGGCTAATGGGGTACGAGCAGTACTTC. Amino acid sequence: CASSVGLMGYEQYF.

The chain combines TRBV7-9 with TRBJ1-2; TRBD1 aligns across 9 bases. CDR3 length equals 15 residues. Per the germline V gene, CDR1 is SEHNR and CDR2 is FQNEAQ (reference sequence). J was trimmed by 4 bases and V by 5 bases; bases with no gene match: 8. CDR3 sequence: CASSTRTGAIYGYTF. The CDR3 DNA reads as TGTGCCAGCAGCACTCGGACAGGGGCCATCTATGGCTACACCTTC.

This clone is a singleton in its sample. J is TRBJ2-5 and V is TRBV5-5, with a possible D match to TRBD1 (5 bases). Germline V gene data show CDR1 as SGHKS and CDR2 as YYEKEE (reference sequence). The V and J ends lost 4 bases and 4 bases respectively, with 17 bases between them. CDR3 length: 15 amino acids. The CDR3 DNA follows: TGTGCCAGCAGCCAAAATTCGGACATAATAGAGACCCAGTACTTC. It encodes CASSQNSDIIETQYF.

The chain employs TRBV7-9 and TRBJ1-3; D gene unclear. The CDR3 has 17 amino acids. V was cut by 3 bases and J by 0 bases, with 15 bases left in between. Germline CDR1 and CDR2: SEHNR and FQNEAQ (reference sequence). CDR3 region: CASSFLVNIHSGNTIYF. Here the CDR3 DNA reads TGTGCCAGCAGCTTTCTGGTCAATATCCACTCTGGAAACACCATATATTTT. Using reference TRBV7-9 and TRBJ1-3 for the parts outside the CDR3, the full variable domain is DTGVSQNPRHKITKRGQNVTFRCDPISEHNRLYWYRQTLGQGPEFLTYFQNEAQLEKSRLLSDRFSAERPKGSFSTLEIQRTEQGDSAMYLCASSFLVNIHSGNTIYFGEGSWLTVV.

V and J are TRBV4-1 and TRBJ1-5; no reliable D call. Germline CDR1 reads MGHRA; CDR2 reads YSYEKL. CDR3 length equals 13 residues. The V end was cut by 0 bases, the J end by 7 bases, with 7 bases between. The CDR3 DNA reads as TGCGCCAGCAGCCAAGATGAGAGGCAGCCCCAGCATTTT. Translated: CASSQDERQPQHF.

J is TRBJ1-1 and V is TRBV5-8, with D perhaps TRBD1 (6 bases). V was cut by 4 bases and J by 11 bases, with 18 bases left in between. Germline CDR1 SGHTS, CDR2 YDEGEE. The CDR3 loop spans 13 amino acids. CDR3 in DNA: TGTGCCAGCAGCGTTCGACAGGACCCCGGGGCTTTCTTT. Its protein product is CASSVRQDPGAFF. Full variable domain (rest looked up from reference TRBV5-8 and TRBJ1-1): EAGVTQSPTHLIKTRGQQATLRCSPISGHTSVYWYQQALGLGLQFLLWYDEGEERNRGNFPPRFSGRQFPNYSSELNVNALELEDSALYLCASSVRQDPGAFFGQGTRLTVV.

The chain carries TRBV27 and TRBJ1-4, with a possible D match to TRBD1 (6 bases). The CDR3 is 13 amino acids. Trimming removed 5 bases at V and 8 bases at J, with 12 bases between. Germline-derived CDR1 and CDR2 are MNHEY and SMNVEV (reference sequence). The CDR3 reads CASSHGGPEKLFF. For the CDR3, the DNA is TGTGCCAGCAGTCACGGGGGGCCGGAAAAACTGTTTTTT.

This sequence joins TRBV19 and TRBJ2-2; 7 bases fit TRBD2. J gave up 6 bases and V 5 bases, and 3 bases lay outside the gene matches. The CDR3 covers 13 residues. Germline assignment: CDR1 LNHDA and CDR2 SQIVND (reference sequence). Here the CDR3 reads CASSGTTPGELFF. CDR3 nucleotides: TGTGCCAGTAGTGGGACTACCCCCGGGGAGCTGTTTTTT.

This clone was counted once. The J gene is TRBJ1-1, the V gene TRBV18, with 8 bases matching TRBD1. Germline V gene data show CDR1 as KGHSH and CDR2 as LQKENI. The length of the CDR3 is 15 residues. Trimming cost V 1 base and J 6 bases; bases outside gene matches: 7. The CDR3 nucleotides are TGTGCCAGCTCACCACGGAGTCAGGGGGCGGCTGAAGCTTTCTTT. Amino acids: CASSPRSQGAAEAFF.

The genes are TRBV27 and TRBJ2-7; TRBD1 aligns across 7 bases. Germline loops: CDR1 MNHEY, CDR2 SMNVEV (reference sequence). Trimming took 6 bases from V and 3 from J; bases not matched to a gene: 2. The CDR3 spans 12 residues. The CDR3 DNA sequence: TGTGCCAGCAGCAGGGACAGCTACGAGCAGTACTTC. It yields the protein CASSRDSYEQYF.

As to this clone: The sample carries other DNA sequences with the same CDR3. The chain is built from TRBV7-6 and TRBJ2-6; D ambiguous. The CDR3 extends over 15 amino acids. Germline CDR1 reads SGHVS; CDR2 reads FNYEAQ. V was pared by 1 base and J by 4 bases, with 8 bases between. The CDR3 coding sequence is TGTGCCAGCAGCTTAGAGGTTTCCGGGGCCAACGTCCTGACTTTC. It codes for CASSLEVSGANVLTF.

The V gene is TRBV2, the J gene TRBJ2-7; D not certain. Germline lookup yields CDR1 SNHLY and CDR2 FYNNEI. Trimming removed 3 bases from V and 0 bases from J, with 9 bases in between. The CDR3 has 14 residues. This CDR3 reads CASSDSWLSYEQYF. The CDR3 nucleotides are TGTGCCAGCAGTGATTCCTGGCTCTCCTACGAGCAGTACTTC.

Here the CDR3 DNA reads TGTGCCAGCAGTTACTGGGACAGCTATGGCTACACCTTC. This gives the protein CASSYWDSYGYTF. V gene TRBV6-6 combines with J gene TRBJ1-2; 7 bases are shared with TRBD1. J lost 4 bases, V lost 1 base, and 0 bases had no gene match. The germline gives CDR1 MNHNY, CDR2 SVGAGI (reference sequence). The CDR3 runs 13 residues.

A single count supports this clone. The gene calls are TRBV4-1 and TRBJ2-7; weak D call: TRBD1 (5 bases). CDR1 is MGHRA, CDR2 YSYEKL, per germline. This CDR3 is built from 15 residues. The V end lost 2 bases, the J end lost 1 base, and 12 bases lay between the germline ends. CDR3 protein: CASSQSQGPSYEQYF. CDR3 coding DNA: TGCGCCAGCAGCCAAAGTCAGGGCCCTTCCTACGAGCAGTACTTC.

The V call is TRBV19, the J call TRBJ1-2; 9 bases align to TRBD1. Trimming took 8 bases from V and 4 from J; bases not matched to a gene: 11. Germline CDR1 and CDR2: LNHDA and SQIVND (reference sequence). The CDR3 consists of 15 residues. CDR3 sequence reads: CASHYSGQGGYGYTF. For the CDR3, the DNA is TGTGCCAGTCACTATTCGGGACAGGGCGGCTATGGCTACACCTTC.

The rearrangement uses TRBV4-1 and TRBJ2-7, with unresolved D. V was clipped by 0 bases and J by 1 base, with 13 bases between them. CDR1 and CDR2 from the germline V gene are MGHRA and YSYEKL. This CDR3 region has 16 residues. This CDR3 is CASSQDRLVGSYEQYF. The DNA for the CDR3 is TGCGCCAGCAGCCAAGACCGCCTAGTTGGGTCCTACGAGCAGTACTTC.